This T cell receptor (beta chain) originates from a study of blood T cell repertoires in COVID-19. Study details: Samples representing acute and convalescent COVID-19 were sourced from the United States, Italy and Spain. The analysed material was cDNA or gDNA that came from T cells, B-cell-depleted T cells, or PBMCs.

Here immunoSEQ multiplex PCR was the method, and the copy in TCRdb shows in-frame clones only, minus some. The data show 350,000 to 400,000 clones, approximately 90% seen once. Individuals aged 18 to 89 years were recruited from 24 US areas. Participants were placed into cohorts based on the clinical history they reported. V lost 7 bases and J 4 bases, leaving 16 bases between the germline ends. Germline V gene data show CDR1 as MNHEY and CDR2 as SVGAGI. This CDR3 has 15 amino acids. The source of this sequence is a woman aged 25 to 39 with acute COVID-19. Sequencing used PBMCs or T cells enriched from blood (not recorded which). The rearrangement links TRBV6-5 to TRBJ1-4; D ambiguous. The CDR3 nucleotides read TGTGCCAGCATCCTTTTCCTTTGGAGTAATGAAAAACTGTTTTTT. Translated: CASILFLWSNEKLFF.